This TCR beta chain was identified during a study of OX40 agonist ivuxolimab in advanced cancers. The V and J ends lost 4 bases and 3 bases, in that order; junction bases with no gene match: 6. This CDR3 is built from 16 residues. Germline V gene lookup returns CDR1 LNHDA and CDR2 SQIVND (reference sequence). Some clones are missing from TCRdb's copy, which holds only in-frame ones; the method was immunoSEQ multiplex PCR. Of 43,000 or so clones listed, almost 90% are singletons. The source was CD4+ or CD8+ T cells sorted from blood, collected in a trial of the OX40 agonist ivuxolimab. The genes are TRBV19 and TRBJ1-5; TRBD1 agrees at 10 bases. The sequence came from an adult with an advanced solid tumor such as melanoma, head and neck, liver or kidney cancer. DNA for the CDR3: TGTGCCAGTAGTACCCTCGGGACAGGGGCCAATCAGCCCCAGCATTTT. Translated, it gives CASSTLGTGANQPQHF.